The source of this T cell receptor beta chain is a study of PD-1 blockade in classical Hodgkin lymphoma. The method was immunoSEQ multiplex PCR; TCRdb's version includes in-frame clones alone and lacks a portion of them. Altogether about 97,000 clones are present, roughly 84% being singletons, with the ten largest covering more than 10%. CDR3 length: 17 amino acids. In germline, CDR1 is MGHRA, CDR2 YSYEKL. The V and J ends lost 7 bases and 2 bases, in that order; junction bases with no gene match: 9. Every single patient, without exception, relapsed after autologous stem cell transplantation, and brentuximab vedotin exposure varied.

The V and J genes are TRBV4-1 and TRBJ1-4; the match to TRBD1 covers 11 bases. The material sequenced was peripheral blood mononuclear cells (PBMCs), taken at baseline. This sequence was found in a human donor with classical Hodgkin lymphoma. As DNA, the CDR3 is TGCGCCAGCAAGGACAGGGGGCCCCATGGGACTAATGAAAAACTGTTTTTT. It yields the protein CASKDRGPHGTNEKLFF.